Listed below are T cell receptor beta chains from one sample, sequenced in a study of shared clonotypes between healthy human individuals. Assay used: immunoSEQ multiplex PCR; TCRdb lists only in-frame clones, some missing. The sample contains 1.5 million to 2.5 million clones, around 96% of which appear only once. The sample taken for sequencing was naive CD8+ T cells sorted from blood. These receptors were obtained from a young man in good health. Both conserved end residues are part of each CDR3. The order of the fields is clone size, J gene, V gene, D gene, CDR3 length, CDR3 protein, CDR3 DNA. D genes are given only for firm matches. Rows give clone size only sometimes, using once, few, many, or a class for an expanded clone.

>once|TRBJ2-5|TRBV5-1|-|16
CASSEGSGSRGETQYF
TGCGCCAGCAGTGAGGGAAGCGGGTCTAGGGGGGAGACCCAGTACTTC
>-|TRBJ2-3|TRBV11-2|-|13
CASSLPGAGTQYF
TGTGCCAGCAGCCTCCCAGGAGCCGGCACGCAGTATTTT
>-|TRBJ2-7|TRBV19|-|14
CAKPARIGCHEQYF
TGTGCGAAACCCGCCCGTATCGGATGCCACGAGCAGTACTTC
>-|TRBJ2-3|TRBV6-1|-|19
CASSERVVEGGEYPDTQYF
TGTGCCAGCAGTGAAAGGGTAGTTGAGGGGGGCGAATACCCAGATACGCAGTATTTT
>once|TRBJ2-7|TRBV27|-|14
CASSIWTASGEQYF
TGTGCCAGCAGTATCTGGACCGCTTCCGGCGAGCAGTACTTC
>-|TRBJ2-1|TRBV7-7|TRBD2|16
CASSPIRVAGDNEQFF
TGTGCTAGCAGCCCGATCAGGGTGGCGGGAGACAATGAGCAGTTCTTC
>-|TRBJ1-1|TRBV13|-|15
CASSLIGDGNTEAFF
TGTGCCAGCAGCTTAATCGGAGACGGGAACACTGAAGCTTTCTTT
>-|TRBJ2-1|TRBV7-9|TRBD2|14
CASSLLAGSNEQFF
TGTGCCAGCAGCTTACTAGCGGGGTCCAATGAGCAGTTCTTC
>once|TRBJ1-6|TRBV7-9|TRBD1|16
CASSLARQGADSPLHF
TGTGCCAGCAGCTTAGCGAGACAGGGGGCGGATTCACCCCTCCACTTT
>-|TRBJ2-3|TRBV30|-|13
CAWTGGWTDTQYF
TGTGCCTGGACCGGGGGCTGGACAGATACGCAGTATTTT
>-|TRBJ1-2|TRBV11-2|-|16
CASSLVGALPNYGYTF
TGTGCCAGCAGCTTAGTGGGGGCGCTTCCTAACTATGGCTACACCTTC
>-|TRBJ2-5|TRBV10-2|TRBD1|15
CASSDLDRAQETQYF
TGCGCCAGCAGTGATTTGGACAGGGCCCAAGAGACCCAGTACTTC
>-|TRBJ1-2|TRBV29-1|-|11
CSVGGLGGYTF
TGCAGCGTGGGGGGTCTTGGAGGCTACACCTTC
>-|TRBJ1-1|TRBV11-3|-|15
CASSTEGPGTAEAFF
TGTGCCAGCAGCACCGAAGGTCCTGGTACGGCTGAAGCTTTCTTT
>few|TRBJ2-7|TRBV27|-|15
CASSLGTSDVDEQYF
TGTGCCAGCAGTTTAGGCACCTCGGATGTAGACGAGCAGTACTTC
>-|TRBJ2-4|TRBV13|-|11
CASSFGDLQYF
TGTGCCAGCAGCTTTGGGGACTTGCAGTACTTC
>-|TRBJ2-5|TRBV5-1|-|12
CASRRYQETQYF
TGCGCCAGCAGGAGGTACCAAGAGACCCAGTACTTC
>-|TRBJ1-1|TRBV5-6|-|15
CASSLARDLPGKAFF
TGTGCCAGCAGCTTGGCCCGGGACCTCCCCGGGAAAGCTTTCTTT
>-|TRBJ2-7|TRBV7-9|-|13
CASSLGDSYEQYF
TGTGCCAGCAGCCTCGGGGACTCCTACGAGCAGTACTTC
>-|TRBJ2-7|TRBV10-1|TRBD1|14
CASSKDRGHYEQYF
TGCGCCAGCAGTAAAGACAGGGGACATTACGAGCAGTACTTC
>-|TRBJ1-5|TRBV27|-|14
CASSITGSNQPQHF
TGTGCCAGCAGTATTACAGGGAGCAATCAGCCCCAGCATTTT
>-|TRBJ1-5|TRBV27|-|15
CASSLQGDSNQPQHF
TGTGCCAGCAGTTTACAGGGAGATAGCAATCAGCCCCAGCATTTT
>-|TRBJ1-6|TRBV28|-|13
CASSLQTYSPLHF
TGTGCCAGCAGTCTCCAGACCTATTCACCCCTCCACTTT